The rows below give T cell receptor beta chains drawn from one sample of a study of cytotoxic CD8 clonotypes in ibrutinib-treated CLL. Sequenced by immunoSEQ multiplex PCR; TCRdb stores in-frame clones only, minus some. This repertoire shows over 250,000 clones, around 69% found once; its top ten account for 5.6%. The sample was PBMCs, taken at disease progression, from a patient treated with ibrutinib. These receptors originate from a human donor with chronic lymphocytic leukemia. CDR3s include the opening cysteine and the closing phenylalanine or tryptophan. The order of the fields is clone size, J gene, V gene, D gene, CDR3 DNA, CDR3 protein. A D gene is named only where the DNA matches it firmly. Some rows mark clone size as missing; the rest say once, few, many or name a class of expanded clone.

clone_size: NA
j_call: TRBJ2-2
v_call: TRBV29-1
d_call: NA
cdr3_nt: TGCAGCGTAATACGGGGGCGCACCGGGGAGCTGTTTTTT
cdr3_aa: CSVIRGRTGELFF

clone_size: NA
j_call: TRBJ2-7
v_call: TRBV7-2
d_call: TRBD2
cdr3_nt: TGTGCCAGCAGCTTAGCCAGGACTAGCGGGAGTTGGTACCGGGAGCAGTACTTC
cdr3_aa: CASSLARTSGSWYREQYF

clone_size: NA
j_call: TRBJ1-5
v_call: TRBV11-2
d_call: NA
cdr3_nt: TGTGCCAGCAGCTTAGGGGTGAATCAGCCCCAGCATTTT
cdr3_aa: CASSLGVNQPQHF

clone_size: NA
j_call: TRBJ1-1
v_call: TRBV18
d_call: NA
cdr3_nt: TGTGCCAGCTCACTGAACACTGAAGCTTTCTTT
cdr3_aa: CASSLNTEAFF

clone_size: once
j_call: TRBJ1-1
v_call: TRBV18
d_call: NA
cdr3_nt: TGTGCCAGCTCACCCGTGGCCCAGGGGAACACTGAAGCTTTCTTT
cdr3_aa: CASSPVAQGNTEAFF

clone_size: NA
j_call: TRBJ1-2
v_call: TRBV9
d_call: NA
cdr3_nt: TGTGCCAGCAGCGTAGCGGACAGTAACTATGGCTACACCTTC
cdr3_aa: CASSVADSNYGYTF

clone_size: NA
j_call: TRBJ2-7
v_call: TRBV11-2
d_call: NA
cdr3_nt: TGTGCCAGCAGCTTAAGTGATGGGCAGTACTTC
cdr3_aa: CASSLSDGQYF

clone_size: NA
j_call: TRBJ1-2
v_call: TRBV5-1
d_call: TRBD1
cdr3_nt: TGCGCCAGCAGCTTCGGGACAGGGACTAACTATGGCTACACCTTC
cdr3_aa: CASSFGTGTNYGYTF

clone_size: NA
j_call: TRBJ2-1
v_call: TRBV5-1
d_call: NA
cdr3_nt: TGCGCCAGCAGCCCCGACATCGGCAATGAGCAGTTCTTC
cdr3_aa: CASSPDIGNEQFF

clone_size: NA
j_call: TRBJ2-7
v_call: TRBV29-1
d_call: NA
cdr3_nt: TGCAGCGTTGAAAAGGTTCCAGGATCCTACGAGCAGTACTTC
cdr3_aa: CSVEKVPGSYEQYF

clone_size: NA
j_call: TRBJ1-2
v_call: TRBV11-2
d_call: NA
cdr3_nt: TGTGCCAGCAGCTTAGTATCTACGGGCTATGGCTACACCTTC
cdr3_aa: CASSLVSTGYGYTF

clone_size: NA
j_call: TRBJ2-5
v_call: TRBV15
d_call: TRBD2
cdr3_nt: TGTGCCACCAGCAGATACAGCCCCGGGACTAGCGTTATGTCTGGGCGAGAGACCCAGTACTTC
cdr3_aa: CATSRYSPGTSVMSGRETQYF

clone_size: few
j_call: TRBJ2-5
v_call: TRBV15
d_call: NA
cdr3_nt: TGTGCCACAAGAAGGAATCAGCAAGAGACCCAGTACTTC
cdr3_aa: CATRRNQQETQYF

clone_size: NA
j_call: TRBJ1-5
v_call: TRBV6-1
d_call: TRBD1
cdr3_nt: TGTGCCAGCAGCCGGACAGGGGGTAGCAATCAGCCCCAGCATTTT
cdr3_aa: CASSRTGGSNQPQHF

clone_size: NA
j_call: TRBJ2-7
v_call: TRBV28
d_call: NA
cdr3_nt: TGTGCCAGCAGTTTATCTACGGCGGGGATTGGCTCCTACGAGCAGTACTTC
cdr3_aa: CASSLSTAGIGSYEQYF

clone_size: NA
j_call: TRBJ1-5
v_call: TRBV7-8
d_call: NA
cdr3_nt: TGTGCCAGCAGCTGGGAAGGAGGGCCTTCCCCTTACAATCAGCCCCAGCATTTT
cdr3_aa: CASSWEGGPSPYNQPQHF

clone_size: NA
j_call: TRBJ2-5
v_call: TRBV27
d_call: TRBD2
cdr3_nt: TGTGCCAGCAGTTTATTAGCGGGAGTAGAGACCCAGTACTTC
cdr3_aa: CASSLLAGVETQYF

clone_size: NA
j_call: TRBJ1-2
v_call: TRBV29-1
d_call: NA
cdr3_nt: TGCAGCGCCGAAACCGCGCAACAGGGAATAGGTTATGGCTACACCTTC
cdr3_aa: CSAETAQQGIGYGYTF

clone_size: NA
j_call: TRBJ2-1
v_call: TRBV14
d_call: NA
cdr3_nt: TGTGCCAGCAGCCCGCTCGGTGATGAGCAGTTCTTC
cdr3_aa: CASSPLGDEQFF

clone_size: NA
j_call: TRBJ2-5
v_call: TRBV12-5
d_call: NA
cdr3_nt: TGTGCTAGTGGTTTGGTACGGACGGACCCGTCCCAGTACTTC
cdr3_aa: CASGLVRTDPSQYF

clone_size: NA
j_call: TRBJ2-5
v_call: TRBV2
d_call: NA
cdr3_nt: TGTGCCAGGACAGAGGAGACCCAGTACTTC
cdr3_aa: CARTEETQYF

clone_size: NA
j_call: TRBJ2-1
v_call: TRBV2
d_call: NA
cdr3_nt: TGTGCCAGCAGTCGGGGTGCGGAGTTGTACAATGAGCAGTTCTTC
cdr3_aa: CASSRGAELYNEQFF

clone_size: NA
j_call: TRBJ1-6
v_call: TRBV6-1
d_call: NA
cdr3_nt: TGTGCCAGCAGTGAAGCGGGTAATTCACCCCTCCACTTT
cdr3_aa: CASSEAGNSPLHF

clone_size: NA
j_call: TRBJ2-7
v_call: TRBV7-6
d_call: TRBD2
cdr3_nt: TGTGCCAGCAGCCCACATCGGGGGCTAGCGGGGGCCTACGAGCAGTACTTC
cdr3_aa: CASSPHRGLAGAYEQYF

clone_size: NA
j_call: TRBJ2-2
v_call: TRBV10-3
d_call: TRBD1
cdr3_nt: TGTGCCATCAGGGACAGGGGGCCTGCTCCCGGGGAGCTGTTTTTT
cdr3_aa: CAIRDRGPAPGELFF

clone_size: NA
j_call: TRBJ2-1
v_call: TRBV9
d_call: TRBD2
cdr3_nt: TGTGCCAGCAGCGTACTAGCGGGGGTCAATGAGCAGTTCTTC
cdr3_aa: CASSVLAGVNEQFF

clone_size: NA
j_call: TRBJ2-1
v_call: TRBV28
d_call: NA
cdr3_nt: TGTGCCACCACCGGTGAGTTAGTGACGTATGAGCAGTTCTTC
cdr3_aa: CATTGELVTYEQFF

clone_size: NA
j_call: TRBJ1-5
v_call: TRBV27
d_call: TRBD1
cdr3_nt: TGTGCCAGCAGCCGCAGGGGGCAGAATCAGCCCCAGCATTTT
cdr3_aa: CASSRRGQNQPQHF

clone_size: NA
j_call: TRBJ1-5
v_call: TRBV11-3
d_call: TRBD1
cdr3_nt: TGTGCCAGCAGCTTGGGCCCACAGGGGTTTTTTAATCAGCCCCAGCATTTT
cdr3_aa: CASSLGPQGFFNQPQHF

clone_size: NA
j_call: TRBJ1-2
v_call: TRBV29-1
d_call: TRBD1
cdr3_nt: TGCAGCGTTGAAGTGGGGACAGGGGAGGGGGCTAACTATGGCTACACCTTC
cdr3_aa: CSVEVGTGEGANYGYTF

clone_size: NA
j_call: TRBJ1-1
v_call: TRBV28
d_call: NA
cdr3_nt: TGTGCCAGCAACCGACCTCCCAGCAGTGAAGCTTTCTTT
cdr3_aa: CASNRPPSSEAFF

clone_size: NA
j_call: TRBJ1-1
v_call: TRBV1
d_call: NA
cdr3_nt: TGCACCAGCAGCCCGGGGCATAATTGGGTCGAAGCTTTCTTT
cdr3_aa: CTSSPGHNWVEAFF

clone_size: NA
j_call: TRBJ1-1
v_call: TRBV15
d_call: TRBD1
cdr3_nt: TGTGCCACCAGCAGAGTAGTCGACAGGGGCGGCCCTGAAGCTTTCTTT
cdr3_aa: CATSRVVDRGGPEAFF

clone_size: NA
j_call: TRBJ1-1
v_call: TRBV23-1
d_call: NA
cdr3_nt: TGCGCCAGCAGTCAATCAGGGACAAAGAACACTGAAGCTTTCTTT
cdr3_aa: CASSQSGTKNTEAFF

clone_size: once
j_call: TRBJ2-5
v_call: TRBV9
d_call: NA
cdr3_nt: TGTGCCAGCAGCGTAGTTGCAGGCTCAGAGACCCAGTACTTC
cdr3_aa: CASSVVAGSETQYF

clone_size: once
j_call: TRBJ1-6
v_call: TRBV27
d_call: NA
cdr3_nt: TGTGCCAGCAAGGAGGTCCCCAAAGGGACACCCCTCCACTTT
cdr3_aa: CASKEVPKGTPLHF

clone_size: NA
j_call: TRBJ1-3
v_call: TRBV5-1
d_call: NA
cdr3_nt: TGCGCCAGCAGCTTGGCCGCCCTTAGCTCTGGAAACACCATATATTTT
cdr3_aa: CASSLAALSSGNTIYF

clone_size: NA
j_call: TRBJ2-6
v_call: TRBV7-2
d_call: NA
cdr3_nt: TGTGCCAGCAGCGCCCGGGCCAGCTCTGGGGCCAACGTCCTGACTTTC
cdr3_aa: CASSARASSGANVLTF

clone_size: NA
j_call: TRBJ2-1
v_call: TRBV9
d_call: NA
cdr3_nt: TGTGCCAGCAGCGCCCGGGATGATGAGCAGTTCTTC
cdr3_aa: CASSARDDEQFF

clone_size: NA
j_call: TRBJ1-6
v_call: TRBV2
d_call: NA
cdr3_nt: TGTGCCAGCAAGAACAGGGAGGGTTCACCCCTCCACTTT
cdr3_aa: CASKNREGSPLHF

clone_size: NA
j_call: TRBJ2-5
v_call: TRBV11-2
d_call: TRBD1
cdr3_nt: TGTGCCAGCAGCATGCTGACAGGGGGCTTGGAGACCCAGTACTTC
cdr3_aa: CASSMLTGGLETQYF

clone_size: NA
j_call: TRBJ1-2
v_call: TRBV11-2
d_call: NA
cdr3_nt: TGTGCCAGCAGCTTAGACCGGACAGATTACTATGGCTACACCTTC
cdr3_aa: CASSLDRTDYYGYTF

clone_size: few
j_call: TRBJ2-7
v_call: TRBV5-6
d_call: TRBD1
cdr3_nt: TGTGCCAGCAGCGGGGGACAGAGTATTTACTTC
cdr3_aa: CASSGGQSIYF

clone_size: NA
j_call: TRBJ2-7
v_call: TRBV6-5
d_call: TRBD2
cdr3_nt: TGTGCCAGCAGTTACTCAATTGCGGGGGGCTCCTACGAGCAGTACTTC
cdr3_aa: CASSYSIAGGSYEQYF

clone_size: once
j_call: TRBJ1-5
v_call: TRBV28
d_call: NA
cdr3_nt: TGTGCCAGCAGTCCAACCCGGAATCAGCCCCAGCATTTT
cdr3_aa: CASSPTRNQPQHF

clone_size: NA
j_call: TRBJ1-2
v_call: TRBV5-4
d_call: NA
cdr3_nt: TGTGCCAGCAGCTTGGTTGGGGGGTCGTCCTATGGCTACACCTTC
cdr3_aa: CASSLVGGSSYGYTF

clone_size: NA
j_call: TRBJ2-7
v_call: TRBV15
d_call: TRBD2
cdr3_nt: TGTGCCACCAGCAAACTAGCGGACTCCTACGAGCAGTACTTC
cdr3_aa: CATSKLADSYEQYF

clone_size: NA
j_call: TRBJ2-7
v_call: TRBV10-2
d_call: TRBD2
cdr3_nt: TGCGCCAGCAGGGGGACTCTAGCGGGAGTCCCCCCCTACGAGCAGTACTTC
cdr3_aa: CASRGTLAGVPPYEQYF

clone_size: NA
j_call: TRBJ1-2
v_call: TRBV5-5
d_call: NA
cdr3_nt: TGTGCCAGCAGCTTGAATCACTTTAACTATGGCTACACCTTC
cdr3_aa: CASSLNHFNYGYTF

clone_size: NA
j_call: TRBJ2-1
v_call: TRBV5-1
d_call: TRBD2
cdr3_nt: TGCGCCAGCAGCCCTCTAGCGGGAGGGCGGAATGAGCAGTTCTTC
cdr3_aa: CASSPLAGGRNEQFF

clone_size: NA
j_call: TRBJ2-7
v_call: TRBV27
d_call: NA
cdr3_nt: TGTGCCAGCAGTTTCGGTAGGGGAAAGTACGAGCAGTACTTC
cdr3_aa: CASSFGRGKYEQYF

clone_size: NA
j_call: TRBJ2-7
v_call: TRBV12-2
d_call: NA
cdr3_nt: TGTGCAAGTCGCCCCTTCGGGACAGGGCTTACGCGGGAGTCCCACGAGCAGTACTTC
cdr3_aa: CASRPFGTGLTRESHEQYF

clone_size: NA
j_call: TRBJ1-1
v_call: TRBV27
d_call: TRBD1
cdr3_nt: TGTGCCAGCACCCCAGACAGGGAAGGAGGCACTGAAGCTTTCTTT
cdr3_aa: CASTPDREGGTEAFF

clone_size: few
j_call: TRBJ2-7
v_call: TRBV10-3
d_call: TRBD1
cdr3_nt: TGTGCCATCACCGAGGGACAGGTGTATTACGAGCAGTACTTC
cdr3_aa: CAITEGQVYYEQYF

clone_size: NA
j_call: TRBJ1-2
v_call: TRBV14
d_call: NA
cdr3_nt: TGTGCCAGCAGCCGCGACAGGAACTATGGCTACACCTTC
cdr3_aa: CASSRDRNYGYTF

clone_size: NA
j_call: TRBJ2-7
v_call: TRBV27
d_call: NA
cdr3_nt: TGTGCCAGCCGCCGACGGGATTCCGGGATGTGGTCCTTCGAGCAGTACTTC
cdr3_aa: CASRRRDSGMWSFEQYF

clone_size: NA
j_call: TRBJ1-4
v_call: TRBV6-5
d_call: NA
cdr3_nt: TGTGCCAGCAGTTACTCTGCGACGAATGAAAAACTGTTTTTT
cdr3_aa: CASSYSATNEKLFF

clone_size: NA
j_call: TRBJ2-1
v_call: TRBV4-1
d_call: NA
cdr3_nt: TGCGCCAGCAGCCAAGGGCGCGCCACCTACAATGAGCAGTTCTTC
cdr3_aa: CASSQGRATYNEQFF

clone_size: NA
j_call: TRBJ1-2
v_call: TRBV2
d_call: TRBD1
cdr3_nt: TGTGCCAGCAGCGCCAGGACAGGACTTAACTATGGCTACACCTTC
cdr3_aa: CASSARTGLNYGYTF

clone_size: NA
j_call: TRBJ2-3
v_call: TRBV19
d_call: NA
cdr3_nt: TGTGCCAGTAGAGGTCCCACAGATACGCAGTATTTT
cdr3_aa: CASRGPTDTQYF